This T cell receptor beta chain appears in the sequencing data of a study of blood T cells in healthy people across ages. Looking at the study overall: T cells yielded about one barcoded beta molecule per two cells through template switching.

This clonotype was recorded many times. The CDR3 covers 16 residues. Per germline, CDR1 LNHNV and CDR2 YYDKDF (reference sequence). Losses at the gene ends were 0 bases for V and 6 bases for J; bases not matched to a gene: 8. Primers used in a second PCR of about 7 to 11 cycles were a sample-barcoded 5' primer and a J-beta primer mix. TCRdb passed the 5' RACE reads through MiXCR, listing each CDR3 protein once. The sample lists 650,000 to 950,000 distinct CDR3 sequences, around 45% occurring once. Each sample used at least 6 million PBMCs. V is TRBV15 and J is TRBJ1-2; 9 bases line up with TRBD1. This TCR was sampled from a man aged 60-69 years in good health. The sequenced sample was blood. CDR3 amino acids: CATSRESGTGINGYTF. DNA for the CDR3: TGTGCCACCAGCAGAGAGTCGGGGACAGGGATTAATGGCTACACCTTC.